These 22 T cell receptor beta chains share one sample of origin, sequenced in a study of blood T cell repertoires in COVID-19. The table came from immunoSEQ multiplex PCR; TCRdb's copy has only in-frame clones and leaves some out. The data contain roughly 280,000 clones, roughly 90% of them seen just once; the ten biggest clones take up about 2.2%. Sequenced material: peripheral blood. The receptors originated from a woman aged 45-60 years who had recovered from COVID-19.

This chain uses TRBV28 with TRBJ1-1; 9 bases map to TRBD1. Per germline, CDR1 MDHEN and CDR2 SYDVKM. V lost 5 bases and J lost 0; bases outside the gene matches: 7. This CDR3 is 16 amino acids long. Here the CDR3 DNA reads TGTGCCAGCAGTCTCGGAAGACAGGGGGTGAACACTGAAGCTTTCTTT. It specifies CASSLGRQGVNTEAFF.

The chain joins TRBV6-2 or TRBV6-3 to TRBJ2-1, with a weak D call TRBD1 (5 bases). Trimming took 2 bases from V and 9 from J, leaving 14 bases between them. CDR3 length equals 14 residues. Germline assignment: CDR1 MNHEY and CDR2 SVGEGT. CDR3 in amino acids: CASSYGPQGSEQFF. CDR3 nucleotides: TGTGCCAGCAGTTACGGGCCGCAGGGAAGTGAGCAGTTCTTC.

This chain links TRBV6-1 with TRBJ1-1, with TRBD1 matching over 9 bases. The germline gives CDR1 MNHNS, CDR2 SASEGT. The junction had 12 bases not matched to a gene; V was cut back by 3 bases and J by 10 bases. This CDR3 comprises 15 residues. CDR3 loop: CASSDRPGTGRGAFF. The CDR3 DNA reads as TGTGCCAGCAGTGATAGACCCGGGACAGGGCGGGGAGCTTTCTTT.

The chain couples TRBV5-6 to TRBJ2-7, with 9 positions matching TRBD1. CDR1 is SGHDT and CDR2 is YYEEEE in the germline V gene. V lost 2 bases and J lost 6; bases outside the gene matches: 12. CDR3 size: 16 residues. CDR3 coding DNA: TGTGCCAGCAGCTTAGTTACCGGGACAGGGAGGACCGAGCAGTACTTC. Translating gives CASSLVTGTGRTEQYF.

In its sample, this clone was seen once. The chain uses TRBV10-3 and TRBJ1-4; D possibly corresponds to TRBD1 (5 bases). CDR3 length equals 15 residues. Per the germline V gene, CDR1 is ENHRY and CDR2 is SYGVKD. Between the trimmed V and J ends, which lost 3 bases and 4 bases, there was a span of 12 bases. CDR3 sequence reads: CAISDGGAGNEKLFF. Written as DNA, the CDR3 is TGTGCCATCAGTGACGGAGGGGCCGGTAATGAAAAACTGTTTTTT.

CDR3 residues: CASSPNDRGPNEKLFF. As DNA, the CDR3 is TGTGCCAGCAGCCCTAACGACAGGGGACCTAATGAAAAACTGTTTTTT. The chain carries TRBV11-2 and TRBJ1-4; TRBD1 aligns across 8 bases. Germline CDR1 and CDR2: SGHAT and FQNNGV. V trimming: 5 bases; J trimming: 3 bases; junction bases outside the gene matches: 8. The CDR3 is 16 residues long.

The V and J genes are TRBV7-8 and TRBJ2-7, with D perhaps matching TRBD1 (6 bases). The CDR3 length is 14 residues. CDR1 and CDR2 (germline): SGHVS, FQNEAQ. With 4 bases removed from V and 0 bases from J, the gap between germline ends came to 10 bases. CDR3: CASSSRDNSYEQYF. The CDR3 DNA follows: TGTGCCAGCAGCTCGAGGGACAACTCCTACGAGCAGTACTTC. The full variable domain, rest sourced from reference TRBV7-8 and TRBJ2-7, is GAGVSQSPRYKVAKRGQDVALRCDPISGHVSLFWYQQALGQGPEFLTYFQNEAQLDKSGLPSDRFFAERPEGSVSTLKIQRTQQEDSAVYLCASSSRDNSYEQYFGPGTRLTVT.

The chain carries TRBV27 and TRBJ1-5; D is perhaps TRBD1 (6 bases). The CDR3 contains 18 residues. Germline values: CDR1 MNHEY, CDR2 SMNVEV (reference sequence). V gave up 3 bases and J gave up 2 bases, with 20 bases separating them. CDR3: CASSLLAPRAGGNQPQHF. The CDR3 nucleotides are TGTGCCAGCAGTTTGTTAGCCCCACGGGCAGGGGGCAATCAGCCCCAGCATTTT.

This sequence joins TRBV15 and TRBJ1-1; the D is unclear. Trimming shortened V by 3 bases and J by 3 bases, and 5 bases separated the two germline ends. In germline, CDR1 is LNHNV, CDR2 YYDKDF (reference sequence). This CDR3 has 12 residues. This chain's CDR3 is CATSSRDTEAFF. The CDR3 DNA reads as TGTGCCACCAGCAGTCGCGACACTGAAGCTTTCTTT.

J is TRBJ2-7 and V is TRBV7-8; D is undetermined. With 0 bases removed from V and 2 bases from J, the gap between germline ends came to 11 bases. The CDR3 is made up of 15 amino acids. Germline CDR1 is SGHVS and CDR2 is FQNEAQ. The CDR3 loop reads CASSLASPRTYEQYF. The CDR3 DNA follows: TGTGCCAGCAGCTTAGCCAGCCCCAGGACCTACGAGCAGTACTTC.

The V gene is TRBV5-6, the J gene TRBJ2-6; TRBD1 is a possible D gene (6 bases). Trimming took off 4 bases at V and 4 bases at J, with 12 bases between the two ends. Germline assignment: CDR1 SGHDT and CDR2 YYEEEE. This CDR3 comprises 15 residues. The CDR3 here is CASSKHRAGANVLTF. CDR3 coding DNA: TGTGCCAGCAGCAAACACAGGGCCGGGGCCAACGTCCTGACTTTC.

The chain uses TRBV30 and TRBJ1-1; TRBD1 aligns across 10 bases. V lost 2 bases to trimming and J lost 1 base; unmatched junction nucleotides: 7. The CDR3 contains 16 residues. Germline values: CDR1 GTSNPN, CDR2 SVGIG (reference sequence). In DNA form, the CDR3 reads TGTGCCTGGAGTCGGAGACAGGGGGCTAAGAACACTGAAGCTTTCTTT. The encoded protein is CAWSRRQGAKNTEAFF. The whole variable domain, filled in from reference TRBV30 and TRBJ1-1, reads SQTIHQWPATLVQPVGSPLSLECTVEGTSNPNLYWYRQAAGRGLQLLFYSVGIGQISSEVPQNLSASRPQDRQFILSSKKLLLSDSGFYLCAWSRRQGAKNTEAFFGQGTRLTVV.

V is TRBV6-4 and J is TRBJ2-5; D perhaps matches TRBD1 (5 bases). Deletions cut 5 bases from V and 2 bases from J, with 15 bases between. The V gene's germline CDR1 is MRHNA and CDR2 SNTAGT. This CDR3 is built from 15 residues. The CDR3 coding sequence is TGTGCCAGCAGTCGACCGACAGCGCCACAAGAGACCCAGTACTTC. It yields the protein CASSRPTAPQETQYF.

The gene calls are TRBV30 and TRBJ2-4, with 8 bases fitting TRBD1. The trim removed 3 bases at V and 0 bases at J, leaving 10 bases unmatched. Looked up from germline, CDR1 is GTSNPN and CDR2 is SVGIG (reference sequence). The CDR3 covers 17 residues. CDR3 coding DNA: TGTGCCTGGAGCGAATGGACAGGGTTGAGAGCCAAAAACATTCAGTACTTC. Amino acids: CAWSEWTGLRAKNIQYF.

Only one count was recorded for this clone. The rearrangement links TRBV9 to TRBJ1-4; maybe TRBD1 (6 bases). The V and J ends lost 6 bases and 2 bases respectively, with 11 bases between them. The length of the CDR3 is 14 residues. Germline loops: CDR1 SGDLS, CDR2 YYNGEE. CDR3 DNA sequence: TGTGCCAGCAACCTCCAGGGGACTAATGAAAAACTGTTTTTT. This translates into CASNLQGTNEKLFF.

This clone was detected once. The chain couples TRBV12-3 or TRBV12-4 to TRBJ1-2; perhaps TRBD1 as D (6 bases). Trimming removed 6 bases at V and 2 bases at J, with 7 bases between. This CDR3 has 12 amino acids. The chain's CDR3 is CASRGGNYGYTF. DNA of the CDR3: TGTGCCAGCAGAGGGGGAAACTATGGCTACACCTTC.

As DNA, the CDR3 is TGCGCCAGCAGCTTGGGATCCAGGGCTGGGGCCAACGTCCTGACTTTC. Its protein is CASSLGSRAGANVLTF. V usage is TRBV5-1 and J usage is TRBJ2-6, with D tentatively TRBD1 (5 bases). The CDR3 extends over 16 amino acids. Trimming removed 0 bases from V and 2 bases from J, with 9 bases in between. Looked up from germline, CDR1 is SGHRS and CDR2 is YFSETQ.

This sequence joins TRBV20-1 and TRBJ2-3; 10 bases line up with TRBD2. Looked up from germline, CDR1 is DFQATT and CDR2 is SNEGSKA (reference sequence). CDR3 length equals 17 residues. J gave up 2 bases and V 3 bases, and 11 bases lay outside the gene matches. This chain's CDR3 is CSASGPQLAGVTDTQYF. Written as DNA, the CDR3 is TGCAGTGCTAGTGGCCCTCAGCTAGCGGGGGTCACAGATACGCAGTATTTT.

The DNA for the CDR3 is TGTGCCAGTAGACGAACAGGGTACGAGCAGTACTTC. Protein sequence: CASRRTGYEQYF. The chain links TRBV19 to TRBJ2-7; a possible D gene is TRBD1 (6 bases). Between the trimmed V and J ends, which lost 6 bases and 4 bases, there was a span of 10 bases. Germline assignment: CDR1 LNHDA and CDR2 SQIVND (reference sequence). The CDR3 has 12 amino acids. The full variable domain, in which reference TRBV19 and TRBJ2-7 provide the parts outside the CDR3, is DGGITQSPKYLFRKEGQNVTLSCEQNLNHDAMYWYRQDPGQGLRLIYYSQIVNDFQKGDIAEGYSVSREKKESFPLTVTSAQKNPTAFYLCASRRTGYEQYFGPGTRLTVT.

The rearrangement uses TRBV27 and TRBJ2-2, with 11 nucleotides matching TRBD2. Per the germline V gene, CDR1 is MNHEY and CDR2 is SMNVEV (reference sequence). J lost 5 bases, V lost 5 bases, and 7 bases had no gene match. CDR3 length: 16 residues. The CDR3 reads CASSILAGGSTGELFF. For the CDR3, the DNA is TGTGCCAGCAGTATTCTAGCGGGGGGTAGTACCGGGGAGCTGTTTTTT.

This chain connects TRBV18 to TRBJ1-2; TRBD1 matches at 7 bases. V lost 0 bases to trimming and J lost 6 bases; unmatched junction nucleotides: 1. Germline lookup yields CDR1 KGHSH and CDR2 LQKENI. There are 13 residues in the CDR3. CDR3 loop: CASSPPDRNGYTF. DNA for the CDR3: TGTGCCAGCTCACCACCGGACAGGAATGGCTACACCTTC.

The rearrangement uses TRBV5-1 and TRBJ2-1; no reliable D call. Germline V gene sequence: CDR1 SGHRS, CDR2 YFSETQ. CDR3 length: 12 amino acids. V gave up 3 bases and J gave up 15 bases, with 16 bases separating them. The CDR3 region is CASSSLLGARFF. In nucleotides, the CDR3 is TGCGCCAGCAGCTCCCTCCTAGGTGCCCGGTTCTTC.